This T cell receptor (beta chain) originates from a study of shared clonotypes between healthy human individuals. On this clone itself: Its specificity is unknown.

Assay runs were performed at deep level. TCRdb keeps only in-frame clones here, not all; method: immunoSEQ multiplex PCR. The repertoire holds around 2,000,000 clones, more than 85% seen once, with 1.7% in the top ten. Only CD45RO-negative cells positively selected for CCR7 counted as naive CD8 cells, so terminally differentiated effector memory CD45RA+ cells were excluded. Donors had no recently reported acute infections or vaccinations and were HIV-negative. J was trimmed by 6 bases and V by 5 bases; bases with no gene match: 4. Germline CDR1 and CDR2: SGDLS and YYNGEE. The CDR3 runs to 14 residues. Overall study findings and caveats: As a rule, naive subsets had a larger estimated richness than memory subsets. Rarefaction demonstrated incomplete sorted-subset sequencing despite large depth.

The sequenced sample consisted of naive CD8+ T cells from PBMCs. This clonotype originated in a man between 18 and 29 years old in good health. Some clones in this sample may be carry-over from other donors' samples. The V gene is TRBV9, the J gene TRBJ1-5, with TRBD1 matching over 11 bases. CDR3 DNA: TGTGCCAGCAGTGCGGACAGGGGGCTTCAGCCCCAGCATTTT. Its protein is CASSADRGLQPQHF.